The 13 T cell receptor beta chains reported below all come from one sample, sequenced in a study of T-cell memory formation after mild COVID-19. TCRdb used MiXCR to reprocess the 5' RACE reads, holding one entry per CDR3 protein. The sample has around 310,000 distinct CDR3 sequences; more than 15% are singletons. Sample: PBMCs or a T cell subset sorted from them (not recorded which). The receptors originated from a man between 18 and 35 years old who had mild COVID-19 (a few samples of this study predate the infection). Cell type and time point are not known.

The V call is TRBV18, the J call TRBJ1-5, with D possibly matching TRBD1 (6 bases). The CDR3 extends over 17 amino acids. The germline V and J ends were trimmed by 0 bases and 2 bases, with 14 bases remaining between them. Germline CDR1 is KGHSH and CDR2 is LQKENI. The CDR3 sequence is CASSPPGGGWGNQPQHF. Here the CDR3 DNA reads TGTGCCAGCTCACCACCAGGAGGGGGTTGGGGCAATCAGCCCCAGCATTTT.

The chain carries TRBV27 and TRBJ2-7, with TRBD1 matching over 7 bases. V was pared by 6 bases and J by 7 bases, with 6 bases of the junction left unmatched. CDR3 length: 12 residues. The germline V gene has CDR1 MNHEY and CDR2 SMNVEV (reference sequence). The CDR3 coding sequence is TGTGCCAGCAGCATAACAGGGGAGGAGCAGTACTTC. Translating gives CASSITGEEQYF.

The chain is built from TRBV19 and TRBJ2-7; 7 bases match TRBD2. The CDR3 is 13 amino acids. CDR1 is LNHDA, CDR2 SQIVND, per germline (reference sequence). Trimming removed 2 bases from V and 3 bases from J; junction bases left unmatched: 1. The CDR3 bases are TGTGCCAGTAGTATAAGGGAGGGCTACGAGCAGTACTTC. Translation: CASSIREGYEQYF.

The chain uses TRBV28 and TRBJ1-2; 7 bases match TRBD1. Trimming removed 3 bases from V and 6 bases from J; junction bases left unmatched: 4. Germline lookup yields CDR1 MDHEN and CDR2 SYDVKM. The CDR3 sequence is 13 residues long. CDR3 nucleotide sequence: TGTGCCAGCAGTTTCAGGGGGGGGAATGGCTACACCTTC. Its translation: CASSFRGGNGYTF.

The chain has TRBV6-1 and TRBJ2-1; 8 bases are a match to TRBD2. CDR3 length: 15 residues. CDR1 is MNHNS and CDR2 is SASEGT in the germline V gene. J gave up 3 bases and V 2 bases, and 3 bases lay outside the gene matches. The CDR3, as DNA: TGTGCCAGCAGTGAACGTAGCGGGGTCTACAATGAGCAGTTCTTC. This codes for CASSERSGVYNEQFF.

The table lists this clonotype with many counts. The chain is built from TRBV7-2 and TRBJ2-5; D unresolved. The CDR3 is 12 amino acids. CDR1 is SGHTA, CDR2 FQGNSA, per germline. V was shortened by 1 base and J by 6 bases, with 6 bases between the two germline ends. The CDR3 nucleotides are TGTGCCAGCAGCTTAGACCGGCAGACCCAGTACTTC. This sequence encodes CASSLDRQTQYF.

The sample holds a few counts of this clonotype. The chain recombines TRBV7-9 with TRBJ2-3; no firm D call. The V end was cut by 6 bases, the J end by 2 bases, with 9 bases between. CDR3 length equals 13 residues. Germline loops: CDR1 SEHNR, CDR2 FQNEAQ (reference sequence). CDR3 protein: CASREVNTDTQYF. CDR3 DNA: TGTGCCAGCAGGGAAGTAAACACAGATACGCAGTATTTT.

The rearrangement links TRBV7-2 to TRBJ2-5; D ambiguous. Trimming shortened V by 6 bases and J by 5 bases, and 10 bases separated the two germline ends. Germline lookup yields CDR1 SGHTA and CDR2 FQGNSA. The CDR3 loop spans 12 amino acids. CDR3 sequence: CASRTNAETQYF. Written as DNA, the CDR3 is TGTGCCAGCAGAACAAACGCGGAGACCCAGTACTTC.

There are a few counts of this clonotype. The chain joins TRBV7-8 to TRBJ1-3; no clear D. Deletions cut 5 bases from V and 2 bases from J, with 19 bases between. CDR1 is SGHVS, CDR2 FQNEAQ, per germline. The CDR3 is made up of 17 amino acids. CDR3 loop: CASSPYRTESAGNTIYF. CDR3 bases: TGTGCCAGCAGCCCGTACCGGACGGAGTCTGCTGGAAACACCATATATTTT.

The sample holds a few counts of this clonotype. The rearrangement joins TRBV5-1 to TRBJ2-1; 7 nucleotides align to TRBD2. The V gene's germline CDR1 is SGHRS and CDR2 YFSETQ. The junction had 5 bases not matched to a gene; V was cut back by 1 base and J by 4 bases. The CDR3 totals 15 residues. The CDR3 spells CASSLWDYSYNEQFF. The DNA for the CDR3 is TGCGCCAGCAGCTTGTGGGACTATAGTTACAATGAGCAGTTCTTC.

Many counts were recorded for this clonotype. This chain uses TRBV7-9 with TRBJ2-1; D is unclear. V was shortened by 5 bases and J by 10 bases, with 12 bases between the two germline ends. CDR3 length: 12 residues. Germline CDR1 and CDR2: SEHNR and FQNEAQ (reference sequence). DNA for the CDR3: TGTGCCAGCAGCCTCCTAGGAGCCGAGCAGTTCTTC. It is translated as CASSLLGAEQFF.

This clonotype was detected only once. This chain links TRBV28 with TRBJ2-1, with 7 bases aligning to TRBD2. CDR3 length: 13 amino acids. Unmatched junction bases numbered 7, after V lost 7 bases and J lost 7 bases. CDR1 and CDR2 (germline): MDHEN, SYDVKM. CDR3 sequence: CASTGGGQNEQFF. In DNA, the CDR3 is TGTGCCAGCACGGGAGGCGGCCAGAATGAGCAGTTCTTC.

The rearrangement uses TRBV18 and TRBJ2-7, with D maybe TRBD2 (6 bases). CDR1 and CDR2 from the germline V gene are KGHSH and LQKENI. This CDR3 spans 13 amino acids. The V gene lost 3 bases and the J gene lost 6 bases, with 12 bases spanning the gap. CDR3 bases: TGTGCCAGCTCACCGACTAGGAAAGTCGAGCAGTACTTC. It specifies CASSPTRKVEQYF.